This entry features one T cell receptor (beta chain) sequence. Its antigen is unidentified. This entry is derived from a study of identical twins. Overall study results and limits: There was more out-of-frame TCR alpha sharing in monozygotic twins than models estimated.

The germline V gene has CDR1 SGDLS and CDR2 YYNGEE. The CDR3 is 15 amino acids. V gave up 5 bases and J gave up 6 bases, with 17 bases separating them. TCRdb re-called the 5' RACE reads with MiXCR, one entry per CDR3 protein. The sample consists of over 600,000 distinct CDR3 sequences, 21% of them appearing once. This sample also appeared in a second study, on T cells expressing NK-cell markers. Per that study: CD3+CD56+NKG2C+, CD3+CD56+NKG2C- and CD3+CD56-NKG2C+ T cells, once sorted, supplied the TCR beta repertoires. Of the CD8+ T cells in about 6 donors, about 1.0-7.5% belonged to dominant NKG2C+ clonotypes. In a handful of donors, these clonotypes also led the CD3+CD56-NKG2C+ fraction.

This chain connects TRBV9 to TRBJ2-2, with D perhaps assigned TRBD1 or TRBD2 (5 bases each). Sequenced: PBMCs. The receptor was derived from a woman aged 18-35 years in good health. Here the CDR3 reads CASRRNTKGPGELFF. The CDR3 coding sequence is TGTGCCAGCAGGCGCAATACTAAGGGACCCGGGGAGCTGTTTTTT.